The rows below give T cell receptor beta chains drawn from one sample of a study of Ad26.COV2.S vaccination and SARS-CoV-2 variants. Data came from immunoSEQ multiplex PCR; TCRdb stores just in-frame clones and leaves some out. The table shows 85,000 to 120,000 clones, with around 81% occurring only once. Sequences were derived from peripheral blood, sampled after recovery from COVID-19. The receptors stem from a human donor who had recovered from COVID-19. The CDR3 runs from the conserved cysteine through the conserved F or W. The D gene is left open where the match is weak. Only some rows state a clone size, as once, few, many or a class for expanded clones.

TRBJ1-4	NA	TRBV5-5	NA	CASSLGWSNEKLFF	TGTGCCAGCAGCTTGGGATGGTCAAATGAAAAACTGTTTTTT
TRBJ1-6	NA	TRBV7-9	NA	CASIRGYNSPLHF	TGTGCCAGCATAAGGGGCTATAATTCACCCCTCCACTTT
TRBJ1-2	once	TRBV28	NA	CASSVSSNYGYTF	TGTGCCAGCAGCGTTAGTTCCAACTATGGCTACACCTTC
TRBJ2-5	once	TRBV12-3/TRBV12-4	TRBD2	CASSLAGGETQYF	TGTGCCAGCAGTTTAGCGGGGGGGGAGACCCAGTACTTC
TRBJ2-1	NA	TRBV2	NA	CASSEPSHYNEQFF	TGTGCCAGCAGTGAACCCAGTCACTACAATGAGCAGTTCTTC
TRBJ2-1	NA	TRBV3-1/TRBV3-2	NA	CASSLQTGNEQFF	TGTGCCAGCAGCCTACAAACAGGGAATGAGCAGTTCTTC
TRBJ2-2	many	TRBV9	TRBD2	CASSESPAGGLGGELFF	TGTGCCAGCAGCGAGTCCCCAGCGGGGGGGCTTGGCGGGGAGCTGTTTTTT
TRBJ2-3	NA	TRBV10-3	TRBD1	CAIRDRGQTDTQYF	TGTGCCATCAGGGACAGGGGGCAAACAGATACGCAGTATTTT
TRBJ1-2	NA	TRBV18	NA	CASSPSGEVNYGYTF	TGTGCCAGCTCCCCGTCGGGGGAGGTTAACTATGGCTACACCTTC
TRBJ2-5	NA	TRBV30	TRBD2	CAWTQGGDGETQYF	TGTGCCTGGACCCAGGGAGGGGACGGGGAGACCCAGTACTTC
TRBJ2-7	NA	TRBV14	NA	CASSQDGRQGSSYEQYF	TGTGCCAGCAGCCAAGATGGTAGGCAGGGGAGCTCCTACGAGCAGTACTTC
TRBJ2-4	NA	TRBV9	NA	CASSVGLQRNIQYF	TGTGCCAGCAGCGTAGGACTCCAACGAAATATTCAGTACTTC
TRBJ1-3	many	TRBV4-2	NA	CASSLEGGNTIYF	TGTGCCAGCAGCCTAGAGGGTGGAAACACCATATATTTT
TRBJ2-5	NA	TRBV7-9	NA	CASSSWETQYF	TGTGCCAGCAGCTCCTGGGAGACCCAGTACTTC
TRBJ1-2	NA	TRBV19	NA	CASSIVGGDYGYTF	TGTGCCAGTAGTATAGTGGGAGGGGACTATGGCTACACCTTC
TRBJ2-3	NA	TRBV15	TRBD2	CATSIDLAGGADTQYF	TGTGCCACCAGCATCGATCTAGCGGGGGGTGCAGATACGCAGTATTTT
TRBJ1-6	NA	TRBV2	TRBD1	CASNPTGSLSPLHF	TGTGCCAGCAACCCGACAGGGTCGCTTTCACCCCTCCACTTT